This T cell receptor (beta chain) comes out of a study of vaccination effects on CD4 cells after COVID-19. Study-wide results and caveats: The authors studied few convalescent patients and collected no early post-infection timepoints.

The repertoire was sequenced with immunoSEQ multiplex PCR; TCRdb's copy has only in-frame clones and lacks some. The sample has roughly 68,000 clones; 74% are singletons. Concerning this clone itself: Its specificity is unknown.

Viral peptide pools were used in the ViraFEST assay to expand antigen-specific CD4+ T cells, and sequencing came afterward. Isolation of CD4+ T cells took place after approximately 10 days of culture. Every participant took two doses of the BNT162b2 or mRNA-1273 vaccine. Each vaccine recipient was nucleocapsid antibody negative and had no prior SARS-CoV-2 infection. A half-medium replacement with IL-2 medium was carried out on days 3 and 7. The sample here was CD4+ T cells from PBMCs cultured with HCoV-229E spike peptides, taken after COVID-19 vaccination. The receptor was derived from a human donor who received a COVID-19 vaccine.

CDR3 sequence (DNA): TGTGCCAGCAGTTACTCGAGCAGGGAAGAGACCCAGTACTTC. Protein: CASSYSSREETQYF. J is TRBJ2-5 and V is TRBV6-5, with D possibly TRBD1 on 5 matching bases. V lost 0 bases to trimming and J lost 3 bases, with 8 bases between them. The CDR3 extends over 14 amino acids. The V gene's germline CDR1 is MNHEY and CDR2 SVGAGI.